This T cell receptor beta chain was recovered during a study of T cells in Graves' hyperthyroidism and ophthalmopathy. Amplified TCR beta CDR3 regions came from RNA transcripts. Using the HTBI primer set, a first-round RT-PCR was run on the TCR CDR3. MiXCR, run by TCRdb on the multiplex PCR reads, gives a single entry per CDR3 protein. The sample has 650,000 to 800,000 distinct CDR3 sequences, 45% seen once. This clonotype occurred many times. V shed 0 bases and J shed 7 bases, with 10 bases lying between them. The germline V gene encodes CDR1 DFQATT and CDR2 SNEGSKA (reference sequence). The CDR3 runs to 13 residues.

The sequence was collected from an adult man with Graves' disease, either hyperthyroidism or ophthalmopathy (not recorded which). The rearrangement uses TRBV20-1 and TRBJ1-5; D unclear. The sample comprised peripheral blood or thyroid tissue (not recorded which). The CDR3 region is CSARERVVQPQHF. CDR3 sequence (DNA): TGCAGTGCTAGAGAACGGGTTGTACAGCCCCAGCATTTT.